The clone carrying this T cell receptor (beta chain) turned up a few times. V dropped 7 bases and J dropped 7; count of bases not matched to a gene: 12. This CDR3 is built from 15 residues. The V gene's germline CDR1 is KGHSH and CDR2 LQKENI. This specimen comes from a study of T-cell reconstitution after alpha-beta-depleted transplantation in children. The library targeted TCRbeta and was prepared with unique molecular identifiers. A single record per CDR3 protein comes from TCRdb applying MiXCR to the PCR reads. The data hold 500,000 or so distinct CDR3 sequences, with 30% to 35% observed a single time.

The sequence came from a human donor who donated a stem cell graft to a child with aplastic anemia. The sequenced sample was PBMCs from the stem cell graft donor, obtained from the stem cell graft. The V and J genes are TRBV18 and TRBJ1-3, with 8 bases fitting TRBD1. CDR3 protein: CASYPGTGLPNTIYF. In nucleotides, the CDR3 is TGTGCCAGCTACCCAGGGACAGGCCTGCCGAACACCATATATTTT.